This T cell receptor (beta chain) was obtained from a study of identical twins. Study-level findings and limits: Analyses of zero insertions could be partly confounded by invariant MAIT and iNKT cells. Twins shared beta out-of-frame sequences in excess, but this excess was weaker.

As regards this clonotype: Its specificity is not known.

TCRdb used MiXCR to reprocess the 5' RACE reads, holding one entry per CDR3 protein. Here the sample spans fewer than 500,000 distinct CDR3 sequences, 20% to 25% being singletons. V lost 2 bases to trimming and J lost 8 bases; unmatched junction nucleotides: 6. Germline CDR1 KGHSH, CDR2 LQKENI. The CDR3 is made up of 15 amino acids. The same data also contributed to another study, on T cells expressing NK-cell markers. As that report states: Seven sequenced donors out of eight were HCMV-seropositive, one seronegative. Whether expanded NKG2C+ T cell clones were HCMV specific stayed uncertain.

The sequencing sample was made of CD4+ T cells sorted from blood. The genes are TRBV18 and TRBJ1-2; 12 nucleotides align to TRBD1. The TCR originated in a young woman in good health. The chain's CDR3 is CASSPGTGGAWGYTF. In nucleotides, the CDR3 is TGTGCCAGCTCACCAGGGACAGGGGGCGCATGGGGCTACACCTTC.